The rows below give T cell receptor beta chains drawn from one sample of a study of T cells expressing NK-cell markers. TCRdb re-called the 5' RACE reads; one entry per CDR3 protein, DNA not given. Its clone listing holds more than 400,000 distinct CDR3 sequences. The sequenced sample consisted of blood T cells: a sorted CD56 or NKG2C T cell subset, CD4+ or CD8+ T cells, or bulk PBMC T cells (not recorded which). The receptor source for this set is a woman between 18 and 75 years old in good health. Each CDR3 is given with its conserved first and last residue. Fields, in order: J gene, V gene, CDR3 protein.

>TRBJ2-1|TRBV5-1
CASSAETARGTSRNEQFF
>TRBJ1-1|TRBV5-1
CASSLDHKAFF
>TRBJ1-1|TRBV11-2
CASSFWTVGTEAFF
>TRBJ2-1|TRBV29-1
CSVETRESYNEQFF
>TRBJ2-7|TRBV20-1
CSASLSYEQYF
>TRBJ2-1|TRBV4-3
CASSQVRSSYNEQFF
>TRBJ2-3|TRBV7-2
CASSFGGLGAKDTQYF
>TRBJ2-7|TRBV10-2
CASSFSSGPYEQYF
>TRBJ2-7|TRBV5-6
CASSLGANPYEQYF
>TRBJ2-1|TRBV29-1
CSVGRGNDEQFF
>TRBJ2-7|TRBV20-1
CSARARDRIYEQYF
>TRBJ2-2|TRBV21-1
CASSTQQGAGGELFF
>TRBJ2-1|TRBV12-3/TRBV12-4
CASSSHKNEQFF
>TRBJ1-2|TRBV4-1
CASSQSLTGTDGYTF
>TRBJ2-2|TRBV24-1
CATSERGGPNTGELFF
>TRBJ2-1|TRBV25-1
CASSGGRAGEFF
>TRBJ2-5|TRBV7-8
CASSAGRLQETQYF
>TRBJ2-1|TRBV20-1
CSAQYSYNANNEQFF
>TRBJ2-2|TRBV4-3
CASSQGGLAGGLLTGELFF
>TRBJ2-5|TRBV20-1
CSAPAGPPPMGTQYF
>TRBJ2-2|TRBV9
CASSVERSGELFF
>TRBJ1-1|TRBV20-1
CSASRPGVEAFF
>TRBJ2-1|TRBV7-2
CASSLARGRELNEQFF
>TRBJ2-1|TRBV10-1
CASRNGPGRNNEQFF
>TRBJ2-7|TRBV5-4
CASSLRTRDFEQYF
>TRBJ2-2|TRBV6-5
CASSWGGGRFTGELFF
>TRBJ1-1|TRBV13
CASSLVGRRNTEAFF
>TRBJ1-5|TRBV12-3/TRBV12-4
CASKGWSNQPQHF
>TRBJ2-5|TRBV6-2/TRBV6-3
CASSRLKLDSVTQYF
>TRBJ2-1|TRBV27
CASTLAGGFNEQFF
>TRBJ2-1|TRBV20-1
CSARELPISSYNEQFF
>TRBJ1-3|TRBV7-9
CASSHRASGNTIYF
>TRBJ2-3|TRBV4-2
CASSQEGNSNTDTQYF
>TRBJ1-4|TRBV20-1
CSARDHGEGEKLFF
>TRBJ2-2|TRBV19
CASSPGGTGELFF
>TRBJ2-6|TRBV25-1
CASSGRARAGANVLTF
>TRBJ2-7|TRBV4-3
CASSQLIGGSYEQYF
>TRBJ1-1|TRBV20-1
CSAGGKGNTEAFF
>TRBJ2-1|TRBV18
CASSPSGTDNEQFF
>TRBJ2-7|TRBV10-3
CAIRRDHTYEQYF
>TRBJ1-2|TRBV4-1
CASSQDGDHYGYTF
>TRBJ2-7|TRBV28
CASSWSSSYEQYF
>TRBJ1-2|TRBV30
CAWSFGEIYGYTF
>TRBJ2-3|TRBV29-1
CSAEGVAGLDTQYF
>TRBJ2-5|TRBV29-1
CSSKGGIQETQYF
>TRBJ2-7|TRBV18
CASSLDSDAYEQYF
>TRBJ2-6|TRBV24-1
CATSERTTGANVLTF
>TRBJ2-3|TRBV6-5
CASSSQTRDTQYF
>TRBJ2-3|TRBV7-9
CASSRQWDTQYF
>TRBJ1-5|TRBV12-3/TRBV12-4
CASSFAHQPQHF